This T cell receptor beta chain was captured in a study of blood T cell repertoires in COVID-19. At the level of the study: COVID-19 samples, acute and convalescent, were from the United States, Italy and Spain. T cells, B-cell-depleted T cells, or PBMCs supplied cDNA or gDNA.

The CDR3 totals 12 residues. Per germline, CDR1 ENHRY and CDR2 SYGVKD. The V segment lost 7 bases and the J segment 8 bases; nucleotides outside the gene matches: 6. Per the study methods: Nucleated cell number was recorded as an estimate derived from reference gene primer amplification. Profiled with immunoSEQ multiplex PCR; TCRdb holds only in-frame clones, not every one. V and J calls plus clone size are reproduced from that table; the DNA served to infer D and trimming. Here the sample spans 85,000 to 100,000 clones, 80% to 90% being singletons. This chain links TRBV10-3 with TRBJ1-2, with 8 bases aligning to TRBD1. The receptor comes from a man aged 45-65 years with active or convalescent COVID-19. The source material was peripheral blood. The chain's CDR3 is CAINKQGDGYTF. The CDR3 nucleotides are TGTGCCATCAACAAACAGGGGGACGGCTACACCTTC.